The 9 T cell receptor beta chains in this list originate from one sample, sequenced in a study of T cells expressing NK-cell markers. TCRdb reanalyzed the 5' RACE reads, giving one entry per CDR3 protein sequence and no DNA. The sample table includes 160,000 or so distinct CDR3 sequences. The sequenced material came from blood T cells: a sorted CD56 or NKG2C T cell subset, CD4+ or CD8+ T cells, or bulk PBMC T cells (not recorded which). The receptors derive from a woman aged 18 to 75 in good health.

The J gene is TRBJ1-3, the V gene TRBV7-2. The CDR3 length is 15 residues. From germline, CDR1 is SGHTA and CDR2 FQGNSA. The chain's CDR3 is CASSLASVSGNTIYF.

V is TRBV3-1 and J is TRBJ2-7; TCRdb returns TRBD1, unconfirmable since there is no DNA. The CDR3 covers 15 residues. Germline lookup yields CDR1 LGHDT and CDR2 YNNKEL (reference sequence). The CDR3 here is CASSRAGQFSYEQYF.

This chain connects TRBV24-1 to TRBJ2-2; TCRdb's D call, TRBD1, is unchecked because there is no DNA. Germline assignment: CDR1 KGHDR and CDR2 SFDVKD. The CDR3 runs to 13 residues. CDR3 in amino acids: CATSDLRGPGLFF.

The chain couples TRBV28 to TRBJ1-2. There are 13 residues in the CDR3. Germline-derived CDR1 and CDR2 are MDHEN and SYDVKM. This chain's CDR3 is CASSLHSNVRSTF.

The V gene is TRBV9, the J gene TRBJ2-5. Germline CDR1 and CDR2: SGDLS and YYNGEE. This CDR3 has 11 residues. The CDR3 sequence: CASSVAETQYF. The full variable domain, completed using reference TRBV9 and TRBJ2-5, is DSGVTQTPKHLITATGQRVTLRCSPRSGDLSVYWYQQSLDQGLQFLIQYYNGEERAKGNILERFSAQQFPDLHSELNLSSLELGDSALYFCASSVAETQYFGPGTRLLVL.

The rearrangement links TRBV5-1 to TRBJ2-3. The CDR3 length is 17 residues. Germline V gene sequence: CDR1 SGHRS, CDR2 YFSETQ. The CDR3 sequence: CASSLDGAVISTDTQYF.

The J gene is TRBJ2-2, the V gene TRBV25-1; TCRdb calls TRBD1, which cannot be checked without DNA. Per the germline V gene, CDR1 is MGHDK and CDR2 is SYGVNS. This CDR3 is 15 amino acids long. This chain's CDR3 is CASRGGQVHTGELFF.

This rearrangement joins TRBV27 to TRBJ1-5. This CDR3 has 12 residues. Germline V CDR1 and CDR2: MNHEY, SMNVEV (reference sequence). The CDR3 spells CASSSLGQPQHF.

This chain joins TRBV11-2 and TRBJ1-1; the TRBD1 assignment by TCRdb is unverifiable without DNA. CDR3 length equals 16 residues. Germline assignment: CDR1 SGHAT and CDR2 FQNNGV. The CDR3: CASSLEPTGPNTEAFF.